One sample yielded the 16 T cell receptor beta chains listed below, sequenced in a study of cytomegalovirus exposure and HLA in healthy donors. The study ran its PCR with 60 Vbeta and 13 Jbeta primers. Clones were read by immunoSEQ multiplex PCR, and TCRdb kept only the in-frame ones, dropping some. The sample holds some 240,000 clones, roughly 91% seen once. The sequencing input was PBMCs. The receptors originated from a girl aged 2 to 9 in good health and CMV-seronegative.

This chain joins TRBV7-2 and TRBJ1-1; no firm D call. The CDR3 runs to 14 residues. Trimming stripped 3 bases from V and 5 bases from J, with 13 bases between. CDR1 is SGHTA, CDR2 FQGNSA, per germline. The DNA for the CDR3 is TGTGCCAGCAGCTTCTCCCTCGGGGTTACTGAAGCTTTCTTT. Protein sequence: CASSFSLGVTEAFF.

The chain joins TRBV19 to TRBJ1-3; D may be TRBD1 (6 bases). This CDR3 has 15 amino acids. The germline V gene has CDR1 LNHDA and CDR2 SQIVND (reference sequence). V was clipped by 4 bases and J by 0 bases, with 10 bases between them. The CDR3 spells CASSRTADSGNTIYF. CDR3 DNA: TGTGCCAGTAGTAGGACAGCCGACTCTGGAAACACCATATATTTT.

The rearrangement joins TRBV6-1 to TRBJ2-7, with a weak D call TRBD1 (6 bases). Germline CDR1 MNHNS, CDR2 SASEGT. With 4 bases removed from V and 4 bases from J, the gap between germline ends came to 8 bases. The length of the CDR3 is 12 residues. The CDR3 sequence is CASSGQAYEQYF. The CDR3 nucleotides read TGTGCCAGCAGTGGACAGGCGTACGAGCAGTACTTC.

Here the CDR3 DNA reads TGTGCCAGCAGCGTGGGACTAGCCTCCTACGAGCAGTACTTC. As protein: CASSVGLASYEQYF. The rearrangement joins TRBV9 to TRBJ2-7; 9 bases map to TRBD2. From germline, CDR1 is SGDLS and CDR2 YYNGEE. The trim removed 2 bases at V and 0 bases at J, leaving 0 bases unmatched. The CDR3 length is 14 residues.

The rearrangement links TRBV19 to TRBJ2-5; 7 bases agree with TRBD1. Unmatched junction bases numbered 3, after V lost 7 bases and J lost 4 bases. The CDR3 spans 12 residues. The germline CDR1 and CDR2 sequences are LNHDA and SQIVND (reference sequence). This CDR3 is CASNPGGETQYF. CDR3 coding DNA: TGTGCCAGTAATCCAGGGGGAGAGACCCAGTACTTC.

The chain employs TRBV5-4 and TRBJ2-7; 9 positions agree with TRBD2. Per germline, CDR1 SGHNT and CDR2 YYREEE (reference sequence). The CDR3 consists of 15 residues. V dropped 0 bases and J dropped 4; count of bases not matched to a gene: 5. The CDR3: CASSLVGGGVYEQYF. Written as DNA, the CDR3 is TGTGCCAGCAGCTTGGTTGGCGGGGGGGTATACGAGCAGTACTTC.

The rearrangement links TRBV5-1 to TRBJ2-3; 11 nucleotides agree with TRBD2. Germline CDR1 reads SGHRS; CDR2 reads YFSETQ. J gave up 5 bases and V 4 bases, and 6 bases lay outside the gene matches. The CDR3 runs to 15 residues. CDR3 protein: CASSKTSGSKDTQYF. CDR3 sequence (DNA): TGCGCCAGCAGCAAAACTAGCGGGAGTAAAGATACGCAGTATTTT.

The chain is built from TRBV30 and TRBJ2-3; D is uncertain. CDR1 is GTSNPN, CDR2 SVGIG, per germline (reference sequence). V lost 0 bases and J lost 7, with 20 bases in between. This CDR3 spans 16 amino acids. CDR3 DNA: TGTGCCTGGAGTGTAATGATACCACCGCGCTCAAATACGCAGTATTTT. Amino acid sequence: CAWSVMIPPRSNTQYF.

The chain combines TRBV6-1 with TRBJ1-5; weak D call: TRBD1 (5 bases). Trimming took 0 bases from V and 4 from J, leaving 7 bases between them. This CDR3 is built from 14 residues. CDR1 is MNHNS and CDR2 is SASEGT in the germline V gene. CDR3 region: CASSEAGGNQPQHF. CDR3 sequence (DNA): TGTGCCAGCAGTGAAGCGGGGGGGAATCAGCCCCAGCATTTT.

This rearrangement joins TRBV28 to TRBJ1-1; D possibly corresponds to TRBD1 (6 bases). Germline V gene lookup returns CDR1 MDHEN and CDR2 SYDVKM. V lost 4 bases and J lost 11, with 26 bases in between. The CDR3 consists of 16 residues. In DNA form, the CDR3 reads TGTGCCAGCAGTTGGCAGGGGCGATCGATACTCCTGGAGGCTTTCTTT. Residues: CASSWQGRSILLEAFF.

J is TRBJ2-3 and V is TRBV29-1; 7 positions agree with TRBD1. The CDR3 runs to 17 residues. In germline, CDR1 is SQVTM, CDR2 ANQGSEA. V lost 6 bases and J lost 2; bases outside the gene matches: 17. The CDR3 region is CSVNQGVTLQFTDTQYF. CDR3 in DNA: TGCAGCGTCAACCAGGGGGTGACCTTACAATTCACAGATACGCAGTATTTT.

This chain links TRBV6-5 with TRBJ1-1; a weak D match, TRBD1 (5 bases). Germline V gene lookup returns CDR1 MNHEY and CDR2 SVGAGI. The CDR3 runs to 14 residues. Trimming removed 0 bases at V and 7 bases at J, with 12 bases between. As DNA, the CDR3 is TGTGCCAGCAGTTACTCGATCATCCAGGGTGAAGCTTTCTTT. Amino acids: CASSYSIIQGEAFF.

The chain combines TRBV9 with TRBJ1-1; the D is unclear. This CDR3 is 14 amino acids long. V gave up 0 bases and J gave up 5 bases, with 11 bases separating them. The germline CDR1 and CDR2 sequences are SGDLS and YYNGEE. CDR3 coding DNA: TGTGCCAGCAGCGTAGGGCACCCGGGGACTGAAGCTTTCTTT. It translates to CASSVGHPGTEAFF.

The chain joins TRBV6-1 to TRBJ2-1; D may be TRBD1 (5 bases). From germline, CDR1 is MNHNS and CDR2 SASEGT. The germline V and J ends were trimmed by 2 bases and 7 bases, with 15 bases remaining between them. This CDR3 has 15 amino acids. This chain's CDR3 is CASSEKRGAINEQFF. The CDR3 nucleotides are TGTGCCAGCAGTGAAAAAAGGGGCGCGATTAATGAGCAGTTCTTC.

J is TRBJ1-1 and V is TRBV27; no clear D gene. The germline V gene has CDR1 MNHEY and CDR2 SMNVEV (reference sequence). The V end lost 9 bases, the J end lost 3 bases, and 14 bases lay between the germline ends. CDR3 length equals 13 residues. CDR3 region: CASGEGGYTEAFF. The CDR3 DNA is TGTGCCAGTGGCGAGGGAGGGTACACTGAAGCTTTCTTT.

The chain uses TRBV5-1 and TRBJ2-5; TRBD2 is a possible D gene (5 bases). The germline CDR1 and CDR2 sequences are SGHRS and YFSETQ. Trimming left V 7 bases short and J 4 bases short, with 17 bases between. CDR3 length equals 14 residues. For the CDR3, the DNA is TGCGCCAGCTCCATGGTGGGTGCGGGAGAGACCCAGTACTTC. This sequence encodes CASSMVGAGETQYF.